The 11 T cell receptor beta chains in this list originate from one sample, sequenced in a study of T-cell reconstitution after alpha-beta-depleted transplantation in children. A library of TCRbeta sequences, prepared with unique molecular identifiers, was generated. A single record per CDR3 protein comes from TCRdb applying MiXCR to the PCR reads. Here the sample spans roughly 250,000 distinct CDR3 sequences, approximately 8.9% being singletons. The sequenced sample was PBMCs, mostly from graft donor cells, obtained 180 days after TCRalphabeta/CD19-depleted stem cell transplant. The origin of the receptors is a male patient aged 10-17 years who had a stem cell transplant for acute lymphoblastic leukemia, so the T cells may come from the graft donor.

This clonotype was seen at least ten times. The chain uses TRBV11-2 and TRBJ2-7; 11 nucleotides match TRBD2. In germline, CDR1 is SGHAT, CDR2 FQNNGV. The CDR3 has 15 amino acids. The V and J ends lost 6 bases and 0 bases, in that order; junction bases with no gene match: 4. The CDR3 DNA sequence: TGTGCCAGCAGATCTAGCGGGGGGTCCTCCTACGAGCAGTACTTC. This sequence encodes CASRSSGGSSYEQYF.

This clonotype occurred many times. The V gene is TRBV5-1, the J gene TRBJ2-7; no clear D. CDR1 is SGHRS and CDR2 is YFSETQ in the germline V gene. The CDR3 consists of 16 residues. V was trimmed by 0 bases and J by 5 bases, leaving 18 bases between them. The CDR3 protein is CASSLGGPPKIHEQYF. Here the CDR3 DNA reads TGCGCCAGCAGCTTGGGTGGACCCCCTAAGATCCACGAGCAGTACTTC. The variable domain in full, with the rest retrieved from reference TRBV5-1 and TRBJ2-7, is KAGVTQTPRYLIKTRGQQVTLSCSPISGHRSVSWYQQTPGQGLQFLFEYFSETQRNKGNFPGRFSGRQFSNSRSEMNVSTLELGDSALYLCASSLGGPPKIHEQYFGPGTRLTVT.

In this sample, this clonotype turned up many times. V and J are TRBV5-1 and TRBJ1-5, with D hard to call. The CDR3 runs to 14 residues. CDR1 and CDR2 from the germline V gene are SGHRS and YFSETQ. Trimming pared 3 bases from V and 7 bases from J, leaving 14 bases between. The chain's CDR3 is CASSSIAGSQPQHF. The CDR3 bases are TGCGCCAGCAGCTCCATAGCTGGCTCGCAGCCCCAGCATTTT.

On this clonotype itself: A much more abundant neighbour one base away suggests this may be a read error. The rearrangement uses TRBV12-3 or TRBV12-4 and TRBJ1-2, with 7 bases identical to TRBD1. CDR3 size: 14 residues. CDR3 sequence: CTSSRTGVGYGYTF. The CDR3 DNA reads as TGTACCAGCAGCCGCACAGGGGTTGGCTATGGCTACACCTTC.

Many counts were recorded for this clonotype. The genes are TRBV24-1 and TRBJ2-4; TRBD1 agrees at 12 bases. CDR1 is KGHDR, CDR2 SFDVKD, per germline. This CDR3 spans 16 amino acids. V lost 4 bases and J lost 2; bases outside the gene matches: 2. CDR3 protein: CATSEGQGASKNIQYF. In DNA form, the CDR3 reads TGTGCCACCAGTGAGGGACAGGGGGCGTCCAAAAACATTCAGTACTTC.

Ten or more counts support this clonotype. This chain uses TRBV3-1 with TRBJ1-6; D is unresolved. Trimming stripped 4 bases from V and 7 bases from J, with 5 bases between. Looked up from germline, CDR1 is LGHDT and CDR2 is YNNKEL (reference sequence). CDR3 size: 12 residues. The CDR3 DNA follows: TGTGCCAGCAGCCCAACCAATTCACCCCTCCACTTT. It is translated as CASSPTNSPLHF.

This clonotype was seen ten or more times. This chain links TRBV6-2 or TRBV6-3 with TRBJ2-2, with D tentatively TRBD2 (6 bases). Germline CDR1 and CDR2: MNHEY and SVGEGT. This CDR3 contains 16 residues. Trimming removed 3 bases at V and 1 base at J, with 12 bases between. The CDR3 loop reads CASSYNSGLNTGELFF. In nucleotides, the CDR3 is TGTGCCAGCAGTTATAATAGCGGCCTGAACACCGGGGAGCTGTTTTTT.

This clonotype was observed many times. V and J are TRBV5-1 and TRBJ2-5, with 7 bases fitting TRBD2. V shed 3 bases, J shed 2 bases, and the junction held 7 bases outside the gene matches. From germline, CDR1 is SGHRS and CDR2 YFSETQ. This CDR3 comprises 15 residues. The DNA for the CDR3 is TGCGCCAGCAGCTCCTGGACTAGTCCGCAAGAGACCCAGTACTTC. Translation gives CASSSWTSPQETQYF.

Ten or more counts support this clonotype. The J gene is TRBJ2-1, the V gene TRBV3-1; the match to TRBD1 covers 8 bases. V lost 2 bases to trimming and J lost 0 bases; unmatched junction nucleotides: 9. CDR3 length equals 18 residues. Looked up from germline, CDR1 is LGHDT and CDR2 is YNNKEL (reference sequence). CDR3 region: CASSQRTGSLFSYNEQFF. Here the CDR3 DNA reads TGTGCCAGCAGCCAAAGGACAGGGTCCCTTTTCTCCTACAATGAGCAGTTCTTC.

This clonotype has a handful of counts. The J gene is TRBJ2-7, the V gene TRBV20-1; TRBD2 aligns across 7 bases. Trimming at V came to 6 bases and at J to 6 bases, leaving 20 bases not matched to a gene. The CDR3 covers 16 residues. Germline V lookup: CDR1 DFQATT, CDR2 SNEGSKA (reference sequence). The CDR3 loop reads CSAPGEAGVSLGEQYF. DNA for the CDR3: TGCAGTGCCCCTGGAGAGGCGGGAGTCTCTCTCGGCGAGCAGTACTTC.

V usage is TRBV6-2 or TRBV6-3 and J usage is TRBJ2-2; TRBD2 might be the D (6 bases). With 2 bases removed from V and 3 bases from J, the gap between germline ends came to 16 bases. CDR3 length equals 17 residues. Germline CDR1 is MNHEY and CDR2 is SVGEGT. As DNA, the CDR3 is TGTGCCAGCAGTTACGATCGGGAGAAGGGAGACACCGGGGAGCTGTTTTTT. Its translation is CASSYDREKGDTGELFF.